This T cell receptor (beta chain) was retrieved from a study of siplizumab effects on memory and regulatory T cells. Germline V gene data show CDR1 as GTSNPN and CDR2 as SVGIG (reference sequence). The CDR3 runs 16 residues. V lost 4 bases and J 0 bases, leaving 17 bases between the germline ends. The data were produced by immunoSEQ multiplex PCR, yet TCRdb's version contains in-frame clones alone and is incomplete. The data show approximately 100,000 clones, roughly 91% seen once. The chain links TRBV30 to TRBJ2-3; a weak D match, TRBD2 (6 bases). This receptor was taken from a human donor in good health. The source material was non-Treg CD4+ T cells sorted from blood. The CDR3 DNA is TGTGCCTGGACCTCCTTGATAGCGGCTAGCACAGATACGCAGTATTTT. Residues: CAWTSLIAASTDTQYF.